Here is one T cell receptor beta chain with its context. Its specific antigen is unknown. Base qualities are not provided; no much larger clone lies one nucleotide away. CDR1 and CDR2, per the germline V gene (reference sequence), are SEHNR and FQNEAQ. Here V drops 1 base and J drops 4 bases, and the junction holds 4 bases not matched to any gene. Counted from cysteine to phenylalanine, this CDR3 has 16 amino acids. Only the CDR3 part of the read is kept: 48 bases, read in frame from the first base. The data were taken from a study of Ad26.COV2.S vaccination and SARS-CoV-2 variants (dated by TCRdb to the early 2020s). Study-wide context: Vaccine-arm donors came from COV1001, a multicentre, randomized, double-blind, placebo-controlled phase I-IIa trial of Ad26.COV2.S in healthy adults. Trial participants were randomized into five groups of five: low-dose or high-dose Ad26.COV2.S given once or twice, or placebo on both occasions. Dosing of Ad26.COV2.S was intramuscular, at either 5x10^10 or 1x10^11 viral particles, delivered as one shot or as two shots spaced 56 days apart. The TCR-sequenced set comprised approximately 32 samples: some 19 Ad26.COV2.S vaccine recipients, 5 placebo recipients and 8 SARS-CoV-2 convalescent individuals. Sequencing of the TCRbeta repertoire served to evaluate the specificity and breadth of SARS-CoV-2-reactive T cell receptors following Ad26.COV2.S vaccination. Blinding of investigators to trial group allocation was maintained during experiments and outcome assessment. Beyond this particular receptor, the publication reports: Ad26.COV2.S recipients had higher spike-specific TCR breadth than placebo recipients (P = 0.0014). The study was not powered for comparison of responses between vaccine doses or regimens. After vaccination, substantial breadth of spike-specific CD8+ and CD4+ T cell responses was reported. Vaccine and placebo recipients had comparable non-spike TCR breadth, which fits with the vaccine containing only spike. The authors noted that the TCR breadth and depth analyses may have underestimated total T cell responses.

Interpreted using the paper, the treatment or condition label stands for: 15 to 20 received Ad26.COV2.S at low or high dose, single or two shots; about 5 received placebo; per-sample allocation not given. Repertoires of vaccine and placebo recipients were sequenced from samples taken on day 63 after the first injection. Between 29 July and 7 August 2020, Cohort 1b enrolled fewer than 30 adults aged 18-55 years at one site in Boston, USA. Ad26.COV2.S consisted of a replication-incompetent adenovirus type 26 vector by which a prefusion-stabilized SARS-CoV-2 spike protein from the original Wuhan strain was expressed. The immunoSEQ Assay was the method used to sequence TCRbeta CDR3 regions. After extraction, genomic DNA underwent amplification by bias-controlled multiplex PCR, followed by high-throughput sequencing. The authors' pipeline ran thus. Collapsing and filtering of sequences were performed to quantify the absolute abundance of each unique TCRbeta CDR3 region. T cell fraction was estimated by normalization of TCRbeta template counts to usable DNA, with usable DNA being measured through amplification of reference genes present in all nucleated cells. Repertoire TCRs were annotated as SARS-CoV-2-specific when V gene, CDR3 amino acid sequence and J gene were exactly matched to a known reactive TCR set. The reference SARS-CoV-2 TCR set was obtained from MIRA and was filtered for enrichment in COVID-19-positive ImmuneCODE repertoires, whereby public or cross-reactive TCRs were removed. Using the MIRA antigens, annotated TCRs were further analysed by specific ORF or by position within an ORF. Depth was the summed frequency of annotated unique rearrangements, while breadth was defined as annotated unique rearrangements over total unique productive rearrangements. Group comparisons of TCR breadth used two-sided Wilcoxon rank-sum tests. TCRdb took this table from immuneACCESS and kept in-frame rearrangements with V and J called. Such tables lack part of the clones; where checked against another copy, unresolved V genes explain under half of the gap, and the rest is unexplained. V and J calls and clone size are those listed in that table; D and trimming were worked out from the DNA. This sample gives around 450,000 clones in total; roughly 88% of them show up just once. The top ten constitute about 4.4% of the sample.

This TCR was recovered from a person aged 18-65 years who received the Ad26.COV2.S COVID-19 vaccine or a placebo. Sample: peripheral blood, taken in a trial of Ad26.COV2.S vaccine versus placebo. The sequence links TRBV7-9 to TRBJ2-1; 10 nucleotides in the junction match TRBD2. In nucleotides, the sequence is TGTGCCAGCAGCTTAGGTAGCGGGAGGACATACAATGAGCAGTTCTTC. Its coded protein is CASSLGSGRTYNEQFF. Outside the CDR3, residues come from the reference TRBV7-9 and TRBJ2-1 proteins, so the full variable domain is: DTGVSQNPRHKITKRGQNVTFRCDPISEHNRLYWYRQTLGQGPEFLTYFQNEAQLEKSRLLSDRFSAERPKGSFSTLEIQRTEQGDSAMYLCASSLGSGRTYNEQFFGPGTRLTVL.